Listed below are T cell receptor beta chains from one sample, sequenced in a study of OX40 agonist ivuxolimab in advanced cancers. Generated by immunoSEQ multiplex PCR, the TCRdb table keeps only in-frame clones and is missing some. The sample lists more than 65,000 clones; nearly 90% were seen once. The material sequenced was CD4+ or CD8+ T cells sorted from blood, taken in a trial of the OX40 agonist ivuxolimab. The origin of the receptors is an adult with an advanced solid tumor such as melanoma, head and neck, liver or kidney cancer. Each CDR3 is given with its conserved first and last residue. A D gene is named only where the DNA matches it firmly. Expanded clones get a size class; other rows say once, few or many, or leave the size out.

j_gene | v_gene | d_gene | abundance | CDR3aa | CDR3nt
TRBJ1-6 | TRBV19 | NA | once | CASSRMPSSNSPLHF | TGTGCCAGTAGCAGGATGCCCTCTTCTAATTCACCCCTCCACTTT
TRBJ1-3 | TRBV7-7 | NA | NA | CASSPSSGNTIYF | TGTGCCAGCTCCCCGAGCTCTGGAAACACCATATATTTT
TRBJ1-2 | TRBV28 | NA | NA | CASSLEINYGYTF | TGTGCCAGCAGTTTAGAGATAAACTATGGCTACACCTTC
TRBJ1-6 | TRBV13 | NA | NA | CASSLGQDKGNSPLHF | TGTGCCAGCAGCTTAGGGCAGGACAAAGGGAATTCACCCCTCCACTTT
TRBJ1-4 | TRBV7-2 | NA | NA | CASSLGGGRVEKLFF | TGTGCCAGCAGCTTAGGGGGAGGGCGGGTTGAAAAACTGTTTTTT
TRBJ2-2 | TRBV28 | NA | NA | CASSQPRGRDTGELFF | TGTGCCAGCAGTCAACCTCGGGGGCGGGACACCGGGGAGCTGTTTTTT
TRBJ2-3 | TRBV25-1 | NA | NA | CASLPRGAADTQYF | TGTGCCAGCCTTCCTCGAGGGGCCGCCGATACGCAGTATTTT
TRBJ2-5 | TRBV10-1 | NA | NA | CASSDRTGRGETQYF | TGCGCCAGCAGTGATAGGACAGGGAGGGGAGAGACCCAGTACTTC
TRBJ2-5 | TRBV4-2 | NA | NA | CASSQDGTPQEETQYF | TGTGCCAGCAGCCAAGACGGGACGCCCCAGGAAGAGACCCAGTACTTC
TRBJ1-5 | TRBV5-1 | NA | NA | CASSLNYSPDQPQHF | TGCGCCAGCAGCTTGAACTACTCCCCGGATCAGCCCCAGCATTTT
TRBJ2-5 | TRBV5-1 | TRBD2 | NA | CASSLELGLAGEETQYF | TGCGCCAGCAGCTTGGAACTCGGACTAGCGGGAGAAGAGACCCAGTACTTC
TRBJ1-1 | TRBV5-1 | NA | NA | CASRIGVEAFF | TGCGCCAGCAGAATAGGGGTTGAAGCTTTCTTT
TRBJ1-1 | TRBV5-1 | TRBD1 | NA | CASSSRQGEATEAFF | TGCGCCAGCAGCTCACGACAGGGGGAAGCCACTGAAGCTTTCTTT
TRBJ2-7 | TRBV6-1 | NA | NA | CASSGAYEQYF | TGTGCCAGCAGTGGGGCCTACGAGCAGTACTTC
TRBJ1-2 | TRBV28 | NA | few | CASSSPGGEGYGYTF | TGTGCCAGCAGTTCGCCGGGAGGGGAAGGCTATGGCTACACCTTC
TRBJ2-7 | TRBV19 | TRBD2 | NA | CASTPRRAGGTSYEQYF | TGTGCCAGTACCCCTCGGAGAGCGGGAGGTACCTCCTACGAGCAGTACTTC
TRBJ1-4 | TRBV5-1 | NA | NA | CASSSPRGGGDEKLFF | TGCGCCAGCAGCTCACCACGGGGCGGGGGAGATGAAAAACTGTTTTTT
TRBJ2-1 | TRBV5-1 | TRBD1 | NA | CASSSGQGSYNEQFF | TGCGCCAGCAGCTCGGGACAGGGGTCCTACAATGAGCAGTTCTTC
TRBJ2-7 | TRBV7-2 | NA | once | CASTSGPSSYEQYF | TGTGCCAGCACCTCCGGCCCTTCATCCTACGAGCAGTACTTC
TRBJ2-1 | TRBV29-1 | NA | NA | CSVDGGGAFEQFF | TGCAGCGTTGATGGGGGAGGAGCTTTTGAGCAGTTCTTC
TRBJ1-1 | TRBV7-2 | NA | NA | CASSFGPNTEAFF | TGTGCCAGCAGCTTCGGACCGAACACTGAAGCTTTCTTT
TRBJ1-2 | TRBV18 | TRBD1 | NA | CASSPGQGTNYGYTF | TGTGCCAGCTCACCAGGACAGGGAACTAACTATGGCTACACCTTC
TRBJ1-1 | TRBV6-5 | NA | few | CASRRSMNTEAFF | TGTGCCAGCAGGCGATCTATGAACACTGAAGCTTTCTTT
TRBJ2-7 | TRBV19 | TRBD2 | NA | CASSLPGLAGEQYF | TGTGCCAGTAGTCTTCCGGGACTAGCGGGCGAGCAGTACTTC
TRBJ1-2 | TRBV7-9 | NA | NA | CASSPRGGRNYGYTF | TGTGCCAGCAGCCCCCGGGGGGGGCGCAACTATGGCTACACCTTC
TRBJ1-4 | TRBV11-2 | NA | NA | CASSPTGRGALFF | TGTGCCAGCAGCCCCACCGGTCGGGGGGCCCTGTTTTTT
TRBJ2-7 | TRBV6-6 | TRBD1 | NA | CASSRGQLYEQYF | TGTGCCAGCAGCCGGGGACAGTTATACGAGCAGTACTTC
TRBJ2-7 | TRBV2 | TRBD1 | once | CASSEAPYRGQGYEQYF | TGTGCCAGCAGTGAAGCCCCCTACAGGGGACAGGGCTACGAGCAGTACTTC
TRBJ2-2 | TRBV11-3 | NA | once | CASSSLGGQGTGELFF | TGTGCCAGCAGCTCTCTGGGGGGGCAGGGCACCGGGGAGCTGTTTTTT
TRBJ1-6 | TRBV6-5 | TRBD1 | once | CASSYGRQGRSPLHF | TGTGCCAGCAGTTACGGGAGACAGGGCCGTTCACCCCTCCACTTT
TRBJ2-7 | TRBV29-1 | TRBD1 | few | CSVEGDSTYEQYF | TGCAGCGTTGAAGGGGACAGCACCTACGAGCAGTACTTC
TRBJ2-7 | TRBV21-1 | NA | NA | CASSNMIDRREQYF | TGTGCCAGCAGCAACATGATTGACAGGCGCGAGCAGTACTTC
TRBJ1-5 | TRBV10-3 | TRBD1 | NA | CAISTGTDSNQPQHF | TGTGCCATCAGTACCGGGACAGATAGCAATCAGCCCCAGCATTTT
TRBJ2-2 | TRBV4-1 | TRBD2 | NA | CASSLRLAGYTGELFF | TGCGCCAGCAGCCTCCGACTAGCGGGCTACACCGGGGAGCTGTTTTTT
TRBJ1-2 | TRBV7-2 | NA | NA | CASRWQSGQPRGGYTF | TGTGCCAGCAGATGGCAATCGGGACAACCACGAGGAGGCTACACCTTC
TRBJ1-1 | TRBV9 | TRBD1 | few | CASSVMTGGTEAFF | TGTGCCAGCAGCGTAATGACAGGGGGGACTGAAGCTTTCTTT
TRBJ1-1 | TRBV5-1 | NA | NA | CASSAGGTSEAFF | TGCGCCAGCAGCGCTGGCGGGACTTCTGAAGCTTTCTTT
TRBJ1-2 | TRBV30 | NA | NA | CAWSVVEGIYGYTF | TGTGCCTGGAGTGTCGTCGAGGGTATCTATGGCTACACCTTC
TRBJ2-3 | TRBV10-1 | TRBD2 | NA | CASSDEVSGRVQYF | TGCGCCAGCAGTGATGAGGTTAGCGGGAGGGTGCAGTATTTT
TRBJ2-2 | TRBV14 | NA | NA | CASSQDLGTQLTGELFF | TGTGCCAGCAGCCAAGATCTCGGCACCCAGTTGACCGGGGAGCTGTTTTTT
TRBJ2-7 | TRBV29-1 | NA | NA | CSVGGSSYEQYF | TGCAGCGTTGGGGGGAGCTCCTACGAGCAGTACTTC
TRBJ1-2 | TRBV5-1 | NA | NA | CASSFDGESGYTF | TGCGCCAGCAGCTTCGATGGGGAATCGGGCTACACCTTC
TRBJ2-1 | TRBV18 | NA | NA | CASSSTKSSYNEQFF | TGTGCCAGCTCATCAACTAAAAGCTCCTACAATGAGCAGTTCTTC
TRBJ1-3 | TRBV30 | NA | NA | CAWSRGKLRQSGNTIYF | TGTGCCTGGAGTCGGGGGAAACTCCGACAGTCTGGAAACACCATATATTTT
TRBJ2-4 | TRBV2 | TRBD2 | NA | CASFTTGLAGAKNIQYF | TGTGCCAGTTTTACAACTGGACTAGCGGGAGCCAAAAACATTCAGTACTTC